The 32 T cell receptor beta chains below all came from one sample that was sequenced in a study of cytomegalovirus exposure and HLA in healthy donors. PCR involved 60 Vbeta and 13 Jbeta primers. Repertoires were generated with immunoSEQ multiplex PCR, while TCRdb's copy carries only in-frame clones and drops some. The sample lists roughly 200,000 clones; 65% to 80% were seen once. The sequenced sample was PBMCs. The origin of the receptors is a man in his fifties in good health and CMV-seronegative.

This CDR3 reads CASSLGTGDPGRQFF. The CDR3 bases are TGTGCCAGCAGCCTTGGGACAGGGGACCCGGGTCGGCAGTTCTTC. The rearrangement links TRBV7-7 to TRBJ2-1; TRBD1 aligns across 10 bases. V gave up 5 bases and J gave up 12 bases; unmatched junction bases: 13. Germline CDR1 and CDR2: SSHAT and FNYEAQ (reference sequence). The CDR3 has 15 residues.

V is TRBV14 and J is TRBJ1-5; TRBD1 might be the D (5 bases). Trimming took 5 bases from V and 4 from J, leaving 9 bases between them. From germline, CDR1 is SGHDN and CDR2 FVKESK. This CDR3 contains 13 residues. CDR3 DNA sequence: TGTGCCAGCAGCTTCCAGGGTAATCAGCCCCAGCATTTT. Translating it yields CASSFQGNQPQHF. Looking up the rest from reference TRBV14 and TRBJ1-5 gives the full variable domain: EAGVTQFPSHSVIEKGQTVTLRCDPISGHDNLYWYRRVMGKEIKFLLHFVKESKQDESGMPNNRFLAERTGGTYSTLKVQPAELEDSGVYFCASSFQGNQPQHFGDGTRLSIL.

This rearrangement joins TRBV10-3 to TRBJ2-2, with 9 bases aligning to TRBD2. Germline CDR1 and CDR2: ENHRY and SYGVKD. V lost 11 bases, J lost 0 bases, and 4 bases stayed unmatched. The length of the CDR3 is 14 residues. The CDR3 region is CAGASGANTGELFF. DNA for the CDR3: TGTGCCGGCGCTAGCGGGGCGAACACCGGGGAGCTGTTTTTT.

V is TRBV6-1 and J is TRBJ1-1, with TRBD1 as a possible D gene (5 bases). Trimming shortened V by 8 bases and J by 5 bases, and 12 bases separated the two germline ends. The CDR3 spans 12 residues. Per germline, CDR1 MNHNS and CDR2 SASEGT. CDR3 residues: CASLTGATEAFF. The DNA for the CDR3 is TGTGCCAGCTTAACTGGGGCGACTGAAGCTTTCTTT.

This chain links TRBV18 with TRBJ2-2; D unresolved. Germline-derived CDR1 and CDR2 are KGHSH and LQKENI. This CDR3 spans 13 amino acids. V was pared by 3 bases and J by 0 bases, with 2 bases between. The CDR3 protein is CASSPANTGELFF. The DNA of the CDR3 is TGTGCCAGCTCACCCGCGAACACCGGGGAGCTGTTTTTT.

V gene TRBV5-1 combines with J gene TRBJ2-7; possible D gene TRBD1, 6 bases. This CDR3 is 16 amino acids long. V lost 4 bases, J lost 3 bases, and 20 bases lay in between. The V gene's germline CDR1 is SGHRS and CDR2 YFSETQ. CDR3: CASSPNLGTLGYEQYF. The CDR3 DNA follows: TGCGCCAGCAGCCCCAACCTCGGGACACTGGGCTACGAGCAGTACTTC.

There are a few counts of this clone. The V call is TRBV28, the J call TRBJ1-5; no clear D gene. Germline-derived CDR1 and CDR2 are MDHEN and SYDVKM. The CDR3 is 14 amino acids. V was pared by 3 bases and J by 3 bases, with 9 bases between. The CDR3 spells CASSLQVTNQPQHF. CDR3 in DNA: TGTGCCAGCAGTTTGCAGGTAACCAATCAGCCCCAGCATTTT.

Written as DNA, the CDR3 is TGTGCCAGCAGAGATCCGGGACTAGCTATCAATGAGCAGTTCTTC. Encoded protein: CASRDPGLAINEQFF. The V call is TRBV6-1, the J call TRBJ2-1, with 9 bases matching TRBD2. V was pared by 6 bases and J by 6 bases, with 9 bases of the junction left unmatched. The CDR3 runs 15 residues. Germline loops: CDR1 MNHNS, CDR2 SASEGT.

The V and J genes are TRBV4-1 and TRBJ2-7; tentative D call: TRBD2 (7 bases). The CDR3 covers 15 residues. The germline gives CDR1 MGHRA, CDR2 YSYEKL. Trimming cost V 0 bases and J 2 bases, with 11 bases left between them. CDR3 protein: CASSQDRGGAYEQYF. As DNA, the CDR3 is TGCGCCAGCAGCCAAGATAGGGGGGGAGCCTACGAGCAGTACTTC.

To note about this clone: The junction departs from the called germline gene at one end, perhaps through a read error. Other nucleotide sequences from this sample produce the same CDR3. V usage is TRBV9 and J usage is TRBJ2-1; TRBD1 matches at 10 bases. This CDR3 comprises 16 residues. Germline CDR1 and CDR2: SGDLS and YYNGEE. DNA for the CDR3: TGCGCCAGCAGCCCCCGAATGGGACAGGGGTACAATGAGCAGTTCTTC. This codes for CASSPRMGQGYNEQFF.

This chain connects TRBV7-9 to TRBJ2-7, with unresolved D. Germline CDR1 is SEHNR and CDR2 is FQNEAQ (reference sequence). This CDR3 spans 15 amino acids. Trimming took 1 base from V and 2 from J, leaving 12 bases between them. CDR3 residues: CASSLGRQAPYEQYF. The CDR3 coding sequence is TGTGCCAGCAGCTTAGGACGGCAGGCACCCTACGAGCAGTACTTC.

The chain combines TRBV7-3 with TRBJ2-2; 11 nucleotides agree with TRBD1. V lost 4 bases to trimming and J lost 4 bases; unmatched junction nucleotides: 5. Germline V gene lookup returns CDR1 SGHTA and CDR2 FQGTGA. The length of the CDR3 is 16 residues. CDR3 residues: CASSSQGQGGTGELFF. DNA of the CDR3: TGTGCCAGCAGCTCCCAGGGACAGGGGGGCACCGGGGAGCTGTTTTTT.

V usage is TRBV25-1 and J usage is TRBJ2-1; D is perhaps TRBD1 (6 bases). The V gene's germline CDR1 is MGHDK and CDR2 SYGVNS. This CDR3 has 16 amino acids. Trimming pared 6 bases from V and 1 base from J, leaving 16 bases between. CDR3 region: CASSAVVGGSYNEQFF. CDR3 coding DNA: TGTGCCAGCAGCGCCGTTGTAGGGGGTTCCTACAATGAGCAGTTCTTC.

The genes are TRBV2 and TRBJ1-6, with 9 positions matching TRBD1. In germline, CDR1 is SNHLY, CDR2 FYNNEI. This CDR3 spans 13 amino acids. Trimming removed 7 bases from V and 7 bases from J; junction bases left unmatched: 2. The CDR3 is CASIGQGNSPLHF. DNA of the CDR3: TGTGCCAGCATCGGACAGGGGAATTCACCCCTCCACTTT. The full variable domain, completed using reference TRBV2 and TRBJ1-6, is EPEVTQTPSHQVTQMGQEVILRCVPISNHLYFYWYRQILGQKVEFLVSFYNNEISEKSEIFDDQFSVERPDGSNFTLKIRSTKLEDSAMYFCASIGQGNSPLHFGNGTRLTVT.

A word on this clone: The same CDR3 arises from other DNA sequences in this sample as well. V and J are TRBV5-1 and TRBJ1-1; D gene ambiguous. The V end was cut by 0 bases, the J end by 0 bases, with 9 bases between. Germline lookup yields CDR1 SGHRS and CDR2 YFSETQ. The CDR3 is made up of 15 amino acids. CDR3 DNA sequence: TGCGCCAGCAGCTTGGTTCCGGGTATGAACACTGAAGCTTTCTTT. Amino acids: CASSLVPGMNTEAFF. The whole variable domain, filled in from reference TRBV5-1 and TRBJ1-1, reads KAGVTQTPRYLIKTRGQQVTLSCSPISGHRSVSWYQQTPGQGLQFLFEYFSETQRNKGNFPGRFSGRQFSNSRSEMNVSTLELGDSALYLCASSLVPGMNTEAFFGQGTRLTVV.

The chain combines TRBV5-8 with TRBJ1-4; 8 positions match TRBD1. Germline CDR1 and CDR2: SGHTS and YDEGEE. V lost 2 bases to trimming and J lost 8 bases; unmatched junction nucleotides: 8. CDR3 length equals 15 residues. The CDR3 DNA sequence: TGTGCCAGCAGCTTTTCAACAGGGGGTGGGGAAAAACTGTTTTTT. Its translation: CASSFSTGGGEKLFF.

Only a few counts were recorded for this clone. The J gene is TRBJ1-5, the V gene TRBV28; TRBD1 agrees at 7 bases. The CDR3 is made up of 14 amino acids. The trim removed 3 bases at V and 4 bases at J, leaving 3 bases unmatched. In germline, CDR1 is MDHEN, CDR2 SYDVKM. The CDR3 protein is CASSFVQGNQPQHF. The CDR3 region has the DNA TGTGCCAGCAGTTTTGTACAGGGGAATCAGCCCCAGCATTTT.

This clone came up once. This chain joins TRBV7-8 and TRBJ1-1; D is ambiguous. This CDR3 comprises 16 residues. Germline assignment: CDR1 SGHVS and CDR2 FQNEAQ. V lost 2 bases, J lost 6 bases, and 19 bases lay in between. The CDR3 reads CASSLYRPKTGAEAFF. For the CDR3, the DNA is TGTGCCAGCAGCTTATACCGTCCCAAGACCGGGGCTGAAGCTTTCTTT.

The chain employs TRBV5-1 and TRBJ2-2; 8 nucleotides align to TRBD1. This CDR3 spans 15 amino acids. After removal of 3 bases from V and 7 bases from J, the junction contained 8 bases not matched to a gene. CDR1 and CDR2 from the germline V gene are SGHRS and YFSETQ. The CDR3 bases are TGCGCCAGCAGCTCTTACCAGGGGGCTGGCGGGGAGCTGTTTTTT. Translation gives CASSSYQGAGGELFF.

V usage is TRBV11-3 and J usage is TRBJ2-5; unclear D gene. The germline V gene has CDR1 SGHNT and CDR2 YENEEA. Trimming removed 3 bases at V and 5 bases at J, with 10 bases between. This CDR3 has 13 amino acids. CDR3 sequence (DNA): TGTGCCAGCAGCTTCCGTGAGAAGGAGACCCAGTACTTC. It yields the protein CASSFREKETQYF.

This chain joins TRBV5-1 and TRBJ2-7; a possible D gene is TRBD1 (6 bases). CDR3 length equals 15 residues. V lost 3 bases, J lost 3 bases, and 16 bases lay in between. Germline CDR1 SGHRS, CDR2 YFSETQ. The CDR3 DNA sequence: TGCGCCAGCAGCTCGCTTGCCGGGACACTCTACGAGCAGTACTTC. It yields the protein CASSSLAGTLYEQYF.

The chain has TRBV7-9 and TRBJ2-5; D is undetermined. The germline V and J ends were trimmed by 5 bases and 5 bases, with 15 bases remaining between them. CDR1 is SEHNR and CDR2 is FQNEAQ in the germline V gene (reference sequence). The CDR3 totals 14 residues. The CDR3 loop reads CASSPPSDRETQYF. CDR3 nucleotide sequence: TGTGCCAGCAGCCCCCCGAGCGATCGGGAGACCCAGTACTTC.

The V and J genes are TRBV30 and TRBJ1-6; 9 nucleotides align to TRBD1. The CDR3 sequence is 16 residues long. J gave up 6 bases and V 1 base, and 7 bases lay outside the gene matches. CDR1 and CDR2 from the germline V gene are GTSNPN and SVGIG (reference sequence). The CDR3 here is CAWSAGTGLGNSPLHF. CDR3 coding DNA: TGTGCCTGGAGTGCCGGGACAGGGTTGGGTAATTCACCCCTCCACTTT.

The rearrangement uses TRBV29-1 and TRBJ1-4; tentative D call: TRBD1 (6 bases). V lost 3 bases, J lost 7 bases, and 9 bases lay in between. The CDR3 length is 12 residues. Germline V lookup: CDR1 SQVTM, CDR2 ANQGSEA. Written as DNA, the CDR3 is TGCAGCGTTGAGAAACAGGGTGAAAAACTGTTTTTT. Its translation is CSVEKQGEKLFF.

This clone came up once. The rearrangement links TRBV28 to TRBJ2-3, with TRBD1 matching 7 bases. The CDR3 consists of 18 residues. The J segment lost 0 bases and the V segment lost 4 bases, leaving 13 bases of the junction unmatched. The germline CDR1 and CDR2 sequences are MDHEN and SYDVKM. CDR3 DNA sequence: TGTGCCAGCAGTTCTCCGGGACAGATTCTTTTAAGCACAGATACGCAGTATTTT. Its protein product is CASSSPGQILLSTDTQYF.

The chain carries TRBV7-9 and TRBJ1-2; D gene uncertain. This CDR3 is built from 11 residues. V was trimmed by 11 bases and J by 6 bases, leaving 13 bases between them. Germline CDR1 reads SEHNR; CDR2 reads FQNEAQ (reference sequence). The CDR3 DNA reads TGTGCCGGGTTAATGGCGGATGGCTACACCTTC. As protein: CAGLMADGYTF. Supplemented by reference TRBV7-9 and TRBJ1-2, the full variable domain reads DTGVSQNPRHKITKRGQNVTFRCDPISEHNRLYWYRQTLGQGPEFLTYFQNEAQLEKSRLLSDRFSAERPKGSFSTLEIQRTEQGDSAMYLCAGLMADGYTFGSGTRLTVV.

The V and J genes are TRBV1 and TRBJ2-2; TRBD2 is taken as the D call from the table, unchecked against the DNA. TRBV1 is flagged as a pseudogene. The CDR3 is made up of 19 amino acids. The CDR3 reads CTSSQERLAAHPNTGELFF. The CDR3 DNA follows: TGCACCAGCAGCCAAGAGAGGCTAGCGGCCCACCCGAACACCGGGGAGCTGTTTTTT.

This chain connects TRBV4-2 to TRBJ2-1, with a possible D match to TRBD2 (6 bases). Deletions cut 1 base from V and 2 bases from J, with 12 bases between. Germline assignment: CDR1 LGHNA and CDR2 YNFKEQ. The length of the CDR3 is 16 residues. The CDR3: CASSQGRLVPYNEQFF. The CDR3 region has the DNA TGTGCCAGCAGCCAAGGGAGACTAGTCCCCTACAATGAGCAGTTCTTC.

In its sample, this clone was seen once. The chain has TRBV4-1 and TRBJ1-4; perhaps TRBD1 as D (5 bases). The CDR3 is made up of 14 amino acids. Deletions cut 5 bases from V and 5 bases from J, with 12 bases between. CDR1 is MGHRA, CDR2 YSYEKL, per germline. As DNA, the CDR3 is TGCGCCAGCAGCAGGACATCTCGGAATGAAAAACTGTTTTTT. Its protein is CASSRTSRNEKLFF.

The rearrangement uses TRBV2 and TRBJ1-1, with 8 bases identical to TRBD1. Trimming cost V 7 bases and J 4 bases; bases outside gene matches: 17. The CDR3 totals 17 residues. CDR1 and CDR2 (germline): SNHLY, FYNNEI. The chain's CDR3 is CASKTGGRGREGTEAFF. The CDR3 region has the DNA TGTGCCAGCAAAACGGGGGGCAGGGGGCGCGAGGGCACTGAAGCTTTCTTT.

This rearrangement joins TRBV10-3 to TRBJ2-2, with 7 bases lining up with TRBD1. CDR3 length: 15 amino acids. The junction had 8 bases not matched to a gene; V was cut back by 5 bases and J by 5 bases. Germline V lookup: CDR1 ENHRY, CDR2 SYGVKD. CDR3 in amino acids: CAISLRDSGTGELFF. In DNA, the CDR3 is TGTGCCATCAGTCTACGGGACAGTGGGACCGGGGAGCTGTTTTTT.

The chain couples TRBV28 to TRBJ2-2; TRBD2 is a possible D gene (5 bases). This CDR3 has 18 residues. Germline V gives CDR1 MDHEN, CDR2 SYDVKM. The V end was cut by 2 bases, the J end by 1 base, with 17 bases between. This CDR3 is CASSLNGGAELNTGELFF. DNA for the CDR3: TGTGCCAGCAGTTTAAACGGTGGAGCGGAGTTGAACACCGGGGAGCTGTTTTTT.